One and the same sample provided the 27 T cell receptor beta chains below, sequenced in a study of beta chain features in type 1 diabetes. General study results and limits: Significant though moderate, a shortening of TCRB CDR3s appeared in all four CD4+ subsets of Type 1 diabetes patients.

No cognate antigen is known for these TCRs. As every portion of the isolated RNA was reverse transcribed, the sequencing read expressed TCRB transcripts. Libraries were prepared by immunoSEQ multiplex PCR; TCRdb keeps only in-frame clonotypes and omits some of them. The sample lists some 370,000 clones; over 9% were seen once. Sequencing input: central memory CD4+ T cells from blood. The receptors originated from a young man with type 1 diabetes.

The V and J genes are TRBV5-1 and TRBJ2-7; no firm D call. In germline, CDR1 is SGHRS, CDR2 YFSETQ. The CDR3 is 14 amino acids. V was cut by 2 bases and J by 0 bases, with 9 bases left in between. The CDR3 protein is CASSFGSNSYEQYF. The DNA for the CDR3 is TGCGCCAGCAGCTTTGGGTCAAACTCCTACGAGCAGTACTTC.

This rearrangement joins TRBV4-2 to TRBJ2-3, with D tentatively TRBD2 (5 bases). Germline V gene data show CDR1 as LGHNA and CDR2 as YNFKEQ. CDR3 length: 15 amino acids. Trimming removed 0 bases from V and 6 bases from J, with 13 bases in between. Here the CDR3 DNA reads TGTGCCAGCAGCCAAGATAATGACTACCTGGATACGCAGTATTTT. Its translation is CASSQDNDYLDTQYF.

The chain recombines TRBV28 with TRBJ1-3, with unresolved D. CDR1 and CDR2 from the germline V gene are MDHEN and SYDVKM. The CDR3 is 11 residues long. V lost 3 bases to trimming and J lost 6 bases, with 3 bases between them. CDR3 protein: CASSLTNTIYF. CDR3 sequence (DNA): TGTGCCAGCAGTTTGACAAACACCATATATTTT.

This clone was seen more than once but under ten times. The rearrangement uses TRBV5-4 and TRBJ2-1, with 9 positions matching TRBD1. The germline CDR1 and CDR2 sequences are SGHNT and YYREEE (reference sequence). Trimming removed 2 bases from V and 6 bases from J; junction bases left unmatched: 15. The CDR3 length is 18 residues. DNA of the CDR3: TGTGCCAGCAGCTTCGGAACCGGAGGACAGGGGCCCCGCAATGAGCAGTTCTTC. This sequence encodes CASSFGTGGQGPRNEQFF.

The chain uses TRBV23-1 and TRBJ2-7; TRBD2 might be the D (5 bases). TRBV23-1 has ORF status, its function being uncertain. This CDR3 is built from 16 residues. Between the trimmed V and J ends, which lost 3 bases and 4 bases, there was a span of 19 bases. The CDR3 loop reads CASSHGRGSSPYEQYF. The CDR3 coding sequence is TGCGCCAGCAGTCATGGTCGAGGGTCCAGCCCTTACGAGCAGTACTTC.

This clone has only a few counts. V is TRBV5-6 and J is TRBJ1-4, with TRBD1 as a possible D gene (5 bases). The CDR3 totals 15 residues. Germline CDR1 SGHDT, CDR2 YYEEEE. V lost 4 bases and J lost 11, with 21 bases in between. Here the CDR3 DNA reads TGTGCCAGCAGCCCCCAGGCAGGGAATCAAGGGAAACTGTTTTTT. It yields the protein CASSPQAGNQGKLFF.

The rearrangement links TRBV4-2 to TRBJ1-1; D is unresolved. The germline V gene has CDR1 LGHNA and CDR2 YNFKEQ. V was shortened by 3 bases and J by 0 bases, with 5 bases between the two germline ends. CDR3 length equals 13 residues. DNA of the CDR3: TGTGCCAGCAGCCATCCGATGAACACTGAAGCTTTCTTT. Amino acid sequence: CASSHPMNTEAFF.

This clone was recorded at least ten times. The rearrangement links TRBV19 to TRBJ2-1; 8 bases are a match to TRBD1. From germline, CDR1 is LNHDA and CDR2 SQIVND (reference sequence). V lost 5 bases to trimming and J lost 5 bases; unmatched junction nucleotides: 8. CDR3 length equals 15 residues. CDR3 in DNA: TGTGCCAGTAGTTTCTATGGGACAGGCGACAATGAGCAGTTCTTC. It translates to CASSFYGTGDNEQFF.

This clone was detected only a few times. The V and J genes are TRBV6-1 and TRBJ2-7; no reliable D call. Deletions cut 1 base from V and 0 bases from J, with 7 bases between. From germline, CDR1 is MNHNS and CDR2 SASEGT. This CDR3 contains 14 residues. The CDR3 loop reads CASSEGTFSYEQYF. In nucleotides, the CDR3 is TGTGCCAGCAGTGAAGGGACGTTCTCCTACGAGCAGTACTTC.

The V gene is TRBV25-1, the J gene TRBJ2-7, with TRBD1 matching over 7 bases. The CDR3 contains 13 residues. Germline V gives CDR1 MGHDK, CDR2 SYGVNS. CDR3 DNA: TGTGCGACACAAGGACAGGCCTCACACGAGCAGTACTTC. As protein: CATQGQASHEQYF.

The chain carries TRBV18 and TRBJ2-1; D not resolved. Germline V gene data show CDR1 as KGHSH and CDR2 as LQKENI. The V end was cut by 3 bases, the J end by 8 bases, with 17 bases between. The CDR3 runs to 15 residues. The CDR3 DNA follows: TGTGCCAGCTCACCTGCTGGCCTGGGAAATGATGAGCAGTTCTTC. Translating gives CASSPAGLGNDEQFF.

The chain links TRBV5-4 to TRBJ1-5, with 8 bases fitting TRBD1. Per germline, CDR1 SGHNT and CDR2 YYREEE (reference sequence). The CDR3 is made up of 15 amino acids. Germline trimming cut 4 bases from V and 1 base from J; bases unmatched to any gene: 4. The CDR3 loop is CASSRGQESNQPQHF. The CDR3 nucleotides are TGTGCCAGCAGCCGGGGACAGGAAAGCAATCAGCCCCAGCATTTT.

This clone was recorded at least ten times. The chain combines TRBV30 with TRBJ2-3; 8 bases are a match to TRBD1. V lost 3 bases and J lost 1; bases outside the gene matches: 9. The CDR3 has 16 amino acids. Germline V CDR1 and CDR2: GTSNPN, SVGIG (reference sequence). CDR3 sequence (DNA): TGTGCCTGGAGCCAACGGGCAGGGGGCGGCACAGATACGCAGTATTTT. It codes for CAWSQRAGGGTDTQYF.

This clone was seen a few times. The chain carries TRBV28 and TRBJ1-1, with D possibly TRBD1 on 6 matching bases. V was shortened by 2 bases and J by 2 bases, with 18 bases between the two germline ends. The germline CDR1 and CDR2 sequences are MDHEN and SYDVKM. The CDR3 runs to 17 residues. The CDR3 sequence is CASSLSQWRQANTEAFF. The CDR3 DNA reads TGTGCCAGCAGTTTAAGCCAATGGAGACAGGCCAACACTGAAGCTTTCTTT.

This clone was detected only a few times. This chain's CDR3 is CASSERQGGEQYF. The CDR3, as DNA: TGTGCCAGCAGTGAAAGACAGGGAGGCGAGCAGTACTTC. The chain uses TRBV2 and TRBJ2-7; weak D call: TRBD1 (7 bases). The V gene's germline CDR1 is SNHLY and CDR2 FYNNEI. CDR3 length: 13 amino acids. V gave up 2 bases and J gave up 6 bases, with 11 bases separating them.

This clone has only a few counts. The CDR3 reads CASSYSDYSVLKAFF. The CDR3 DNA sequence: TGTGCCAGCAGTTACTCAGATTACTCGGTTTTAAAAGCTTTCTTT. The genes are TRBV6-5 and TRBJ1-1, with D uncertain. The CDR3 loop spans 15 amino acids. In germline, CDR1 is MNHEY, CDR2 SVGAGI. V lost 0 bases to trimming and J lost 9 bases, with 17 bases between them.

This clone came up many times. The chain employs TRBV25-1 and TRBJ2-1; D possibly corresponds to TRBD2 (6 bases). Trimming removed 2 bases from V and 5 bases from J, with 13 bases in between. This CDR3 has 15 amino acids. CDR1 and CDR2 from the germline V gene are MGHDK and SYGVNS. CDR3 loop: CASSEVGGKDNEQFF. The CDR3, as DNA: TGTGCCAGCAGTGAAGTTGGGGGGAAAGACAATGAGCAGTTCTTC. Based on the CDR3 plus reference TRBV25-1 and TRBJ2-1, the full variable domain is EADIYQTPRYLVIGTGKKITLECSQTMGHDKMYWYQQDPGMELHLIHYSYGVNSTEKGDLSSESTVSRIRTEHFPLTLESARPSHTSQYLCASSEVGGKDNEQFFGPGTRLTVL.

J is TRBJ1-3 and V is TRBV4-2; D gene uncertain. This CDR3 region has 15 residues. V was shortened by 0 bases and J by 0 bases, with 6 bases between the two germline ends. CDR1 is LGHNA and CDR2 is YNFKEQ in the germline V gene. The CDR3 loop is CASSQDSASGNTIYF. CDR3 DNA: TGTGCCAGCAGCCAAGATTCAGCCTCTGGAAACACCATATATTTT.

V usage is TRBV27 and J usage is TRBJ1-1, with D hard to call. Germline CDR1 is MNHEY and CDR2 is SMNVEV (reference sequence). With 5 bases removed from V and 10 bases from J, the gap between germline ends came to 20 bases. The CDR3 totals 14 residues. The DNA for the CDR3 is TGTGCCAGCAGTACCCGGCCCGACGGGGTAGGAGCTTTCTTT. The encoded protein is CASSTRPDGVGAFF.

This clone was detected once. The chain carries TRBV4-2 and TRBJ1-4; D perhaps matches TRBD1 (6 bases). The CDR3 is 16 residues long. Germline CDR1 LGHNA, CDR2 YNFKEQ. The V end was cut by 4 bases, the J end by 7 bases, with 19 bases between. The CDR3 loop is CASSLGRGGRSEKLFF. Here the CDR3 DNA reads TGTGCCAGCAGCCTCGGCAGGGGAGGCAGGAGTGAAAAACTGTTTTTT.

This clone showed up just a few times. The genes are TRBV6-5 and TRBJ1-2; the D is unclear. The V and J ends lost 8 bases and 6 bases respectively, with 16 bases between them. The CDR3 is 13 amino acids. Germline CDR1 and CDR2: MNHEY and SVGAGI. Written as DNA, the CDR3 is TGTGCCAGCCGGCCTAGGGCGTCCCATGGCTACACCTTC. Translated, it gives CASRPRASHGYTF.

This clone was counted between two and nine times. V is TRBV6-5 and J is TRBJ1-2; the D gene is possibly TRBD1 (5 bases). Trimming took off 10 bases at V and 0 bases at J, with 12 bases between the two ends. This CDR3 has 13 amino acids. Germline V CDR1 and CDR2: MNHEY, SVGAGI. The CDR3, as DNA: TGTGCCATATCGACAGCGCCTAACTATGGCTACACCTTC. It yields the protein CAISTAPNYGYTF.

This rearrangement joins TRBV18 to TRBJ2-2; possibly TRBD1 for D (5 bases). Germline assignment: CDR1 KGHSH and CDR2 LQKENI. The V gene lost 4 bases and the J gene lost 3 bases, with 9 bases spanning the gap. This CDR3 has 14 residues. CDR3 protein: CASSLDSYTGELFF. The DNA for the CDR3 is TGTGCCAGCTCACTTGACAGCTACACCGGGGAGCTGTTTTTT. Looking up the rest from reference TRBV18 and TRBJ2-2 gives the full variable domain: NAGVMQNPRHLVRRRGQEARLRCSPMKGHSHVYWYRQLPEEGLKFMVYLQKENIIDESGMPKERFSAEFPKEGPSILRIQQVVRGDSAAYFCASSLDSYTGELFFGEGSRLTVL.

The rearrangement links TRBV7-8 to TRBJ1-5; D is undetermined. Germline V CDR1 and CDR2: SGHVS, FQNEAQ. Trimming took off 1 base at V and 3 bases at J, with 10 bases between the two ends. CDR3 size: 15 residues. CDR3 DNA: TGTGCCAGCAGCTTAGAATTAGGAAACAATCAGCCCCAGCATTTT. Residues: CASSLELGNNQPQHF.

This clone turned up a few times. The rearrangement uses TRBV9 and TRBJ2-3; perhaps TRBD2 as D (5 bases). V gave up 4 bases and J gave up 6 bases, with 12 bases separating them. This CDR3 contains 13 residues. Per germline, CDR1 SGDLS and CDR2 YYNGEE. Here the CDR3 DNA reads TGTGCCAGCAGCCCAGGACCGGGGGATACGCAGTATTTT. It encodes CASSPGPGDTQYF.

V usage is TRBV7-3 and J usage is TRBJ2-7, with unresolved D. Per the germline V gene, CDR1 is SGHTA and CDR2 is FQGTGA. Trimming stripped 8 bases from V and 3 bases from J, with 5 bases between. CDR3 length: 10 amino acids. Here the CDR3 reads CASGFYEQYF. Here the CDR3 DNA reads TGTGCCAGCGGATTCTACGAGCAGTACTTC.

This clone was seen a few times. The chain is built from TRBV25-1 and TRBJ2-7; 9 nucleotides agree with TRBD1. The trim removed 4 bases at V and 5 bases at J, leaving 12 bases unmatched. The CDR3 has 16 amino acids. Germline V gene sequence: CDR1 MGHDK, CDR2 SYGVNS. CDR3 nucleotides: TGTGCCAGCAGTGGGTGGATACAGGGGGCTCGGAACGAGCAGTACTTC. Its protein is CASSGWIQGARNEQYF.